These T cell receptor beta chains were read from a single sample in a study of blood T cell repertoires in COVID-19. TCRdb keeps only in-frame clones here, not all; method: immunoSEQ multiplex PCR. Of more than 130,000 clones listed, about four fifths are singletons. The specimen was peripheral blood. The receptors were sampled from a woman of 80 years or more in a cohort sampled during active or convalescent COVID-19. The CDR3 runs from the conserved cysteine through the conserved F or W. Fields, in order: D gene, clone size, J gene, V gene, CDR3 protein, CDR3 DNA. A D gene is named only where the DNA matches it firmly. Clone size is given for some rows only: seen once, a few or many times, or a class if the clone is expanded.

NA,NA,TRBJ1-2,TRBV28,CASSFAGVGYGYTF,TGTGCCAGCAGTTTTGCAGGGGTTGGCTATGGCTACACCTTC
NA,NA,TRBJ1-2,TRBV9,CASSAQARGGYTF,TGTGCCAGCAGCGCTCAAGCCAGGGGAGGCTACACCTTC
NA,NA,TRBJ2-7,TRBV15,CATSRLRQATEQYF,TGTGCCACCAGCAGACTTCGACAGGCAACGGAGCAGTACTTC
TRBD1,NA,TRBJ1-2,TRBV5-6,CASSTTGGSDGYTF,TGTGCCAGCAGCACCACAGGGGGTTCGGATGGCTACACCTTC
NA,NA,TRBJ1-2,TRBV3-1/TRBV3-2,CASSQGRGDGKAYGYTF,TGTGCCAGCAGCCAAGGGCGGGGGGACGGTAAAGCCTATGGCTACACCTTC
NA,once,TRBJ2-3,TRBV27,CASSLSRGGDTQYF,TGTGCCAGCAGTTTGAGCCGGGGAGGAGATACGCAGTATTTT
NA,NA,TRBJ2-5,TRBV7-2,CASSLARYQETQYF,TGTGCCAGCAGCTTGGCGAGGTACCAAGAGACCCAGTACTTC
TRBD1,once,TRBJ1-2,TRBV7-9,CASSPRTGYGYTF,TGTGCCAGCAGCCCCAGGACAGGGTATGGCTACACCTTC
TRBD1,NA,TRBJ1-2,TRBV24-1,CATSDFDRGVEGLYGYTF,TGTGCCACCAGTGATTTCGACAGGGGAGTCGAGGGGCTCTATGGCTACACCTTC
NA,once,TRBJ1-1,TRBV2,CASSLSRGMNTEAFF,TGTGCCAGCAGCCTATCAAGAGGGATGAACACTGAAGCTTTCTTT
NA,NA,TRBJ1-2,TRBV4-1,CASSQTGSYYGYTF,TGCGCCAGCAGCCAAACAGGGTCGTACTATGGCTACACCTTC
NA,once,TRBJ2-3,TRBV7-2,CASSIADTQYF,TGTGCCAGCAGCATCGCAGATACGCAGTATTTT
TRBD2,few,TRBJ2-3,TRBV5-1,CASSTGLAGGYEDTQYF,TGCGCCAGCAGCACGGGACTAGCGGGGGGGTATGAGGATACGCAGTATTTT
TRBD1,NA,TRBJ1-2,TRBV5-1,CASSSRQGGNYGYTF,TGCGCCAGCAGCTCTAGACAGGGGGGGAACTATGGCTACACCTTC
TRBD1,once,TRBJ1-2,TRBV6-5,CASNFRTGGNGYTF,TGTGCCAGCAACTTTAGGACAGGGGGGAATGGCTACACCTTC
NA,NA,TRBJ1-5,TRBV19,CASTKEGRQPQHF,TGTGCCAGTACTAAAGAGGGGCGACAGCCCCAGCATTTT
NA,NA,TRBJ1-6,TRBV5-5,CASSLLPSPDLNSPLHF,TGTGCCAGCAGCTTGCTCCCGTCTCCCGACTTAAATTCACCCCTCCACTTT
TRBD1,NA,TRBJ2-7,TRBV19,CASSTKTGAWGEQYF,TGTGCCAGTAGTACCAAGACAGGGGCCTGGGGCGAGCAGTACTTC
NA,NA,TRBJ2-2,TRBV9,CASSVDPYTGELFF,TGTGCCAGCAGCGTAGATCCGTACACCGGGGAGCTGTTTTTT
TRBD1,NA,TRBJ1-4,TRBV6-5,CASRLDRATNEKLFF,TGTGCCAGCAGACTCGACAGGGCGACTAATGAAAAACTGTTTTTT
NA,NA,TRBJ2-3,TRBV30,CAGRKGGTDTQYF,TGTGCCGGGAGAAAGGGGGGCACAGATACGCAGTATTTT
TRBD2,NA,TRBJ2-2,TRBV18,CASSPRVLAGNTGELFF,TGTGCCAGCTCACCACGGGTACTAGCGGGGAACACCGGGGAGCTGTTTTTT
NA,NA,TRBJ2-3,TRBV5-5,CASSLASSTDTQYF,TGTGCCAGCAGCTTGGCCAGTAGCACAGATACGCAGTATTTT
TRBD2,few,TRBJ2-5,TRBV7-8,CASSSGRGGLETQYF,TGTGCCAGCAGCTCGGGACGGGGGGGCCTGGAGACCCAGTACTTC
TRBD2,NA,TRBJ2-3,TRBV3-1/TRBV3-2,CASSQRGVRSTDTQYF,TGTGCCAGCAGCCAGCGGGGGGTACGGAGCACAGATACGCAGTATTTT
TRBD1,once,TRBJ2-5,TRBV7-9,CASSWGQGQETQYF,TGTGCCAGCAGCTGGGGACAGGGCCAAGAGACCCAGTACTTC
NA,NA,TRBJ1-1,TRBV11-3,CASSLRETPRVADTEAFF,TGTGCCAGCAGCTTAAGGGAGACTCCGAGGGTCGCAGACACTGAAGCTTTCTTT
NA,NA,TRBJ2-1,TRBV5-1,CASSSGYNEQFF,TGCGCCAGCAGCTCCGGGTACAATGAGCAGTTCTTC
NA,few,TRBJ1-3,TRBV6-5,CASSPDFYSGNTIYF,TGTGCCAGCAGTCCGGACTTTTACTCTGGAAACACCATATATTTT